This T cell receptor beta chain appears in the sequencing data of a study of T cell repertoires in cytomegalovirus infection (dated by TCRdb to 2018 to 2020). Regarding the study in general: Recently identified HLA-C-restricted CMV epitopes, whose presentation resists viral immunomodulation, were targeted by peptide stimulations together with well-studied HLA-B-restricted epitopes. Donor HLA type was relevant to the analysis, because carriage of CMV infection together with the matching HLA type was indicated by public TCR beta signatures. Broader findings and caveats from the paper: Cumulative frequency of public TCR beta family members discriminated carriers of CMV infection plus the relevant HLA type in this cohort and an independent 352-donor cohort. In the ex vivo response, HLA-C-restricted CMV-specific TCR beta clonotypes were dominant, and in two of eight donors the single most frequent clonotype came from this HLA-C-restricted group.

V and J are truncated by 3 bases and 0 bases respectively, leaving an intervening sequence of 32 bases. Reading from cysteine to phenylalanine, the CDR3 counts 23 amino acids. Of the read, only the CDR3 DNA is kept; its 69 bases are in frame from base 1. The germline V gene sets CDR1 to SGHVS and CDR2 to FNYEAQ. Sequencing relied on an Illumina HiSeq 1500. TCRdb took the public reads, trimmed them with fastp at Q25, ran MiXCR for clone calling and kept in-frame beta chains. Rows with a matching CDR3 protein are joined into one entry that keeps the most common DNA and genes. This sample comprises about 920,000 distinct CDR3 sequences, 30% to 40% of them detected only once. Roughly 13% of the sample rests with the top ten. This clonotype came up a few times. The specificity of this receptor is unknown. No much larger clonotype is one base removed from it; base qualities were not supplied. Reading the label with the study, this specimen's treatment or condition is: in vitro stimulation with specific CMV peptide epitopes to enrich CMV-specific T cells.

This receptor was taken from a human donor in good health (CMV status not recorded). Some clones in this sample may be carry-over from other donors' samples. This chain is built from TRBV7-6 and TRBJ2-2, and perhaps TRBD1 as D gene, on 5 matching bases. Here the sequenced sample was cultured CD8+ T cells from PBMCs, taken from culture after CMV antigen stimulation. This receptor carries the CDR3 CASSFYRDRNLAGPVANTGELFF. Here is the DNA: TGTGCCAGCAGCTTCTACCGAGACAGAAACTTAGCAGGGCCGGTCGCGAACACCGGGGAGCTGTTTTTT.